One sample yielded the 15 T cell receptor beta chains listed below, sequenced in a study of early T cells in non-severe SARS-CoV-2 infection. One entry per CDR3 protein results from TCRdb running MiXCR on the 5' RACE reads. There are approximately 120,000 distinct CDR3 sequences in the sample; approximately 15% occur only once, and 20% to 25% lies in the top ten. Input material: whole blood. All receptors derive from an adult who was a healthcare worker with PCR-confirmed SARS-CoV-2 infection or an uninfected control (not recorded which).

Worth noting for this clonotype: Relative to the germline gene, one junction end is altered; a read error may explain this. This sequence joins TRBV19 and TRBJ1-1; TRBD1 matches at 7 bases. There are 15 residues in the CDR3. Germline CDR1 LNHDA, CDR2 SQIVND (reference sequence). The CDR3 loop is CASSIDGTANTEVFF. CDR3 nucleotide sequence: TGTGCCAGTAGTATAGATGGGACAGCGAACACTGAAGTTTTCTTT.

This clonotype was detected a few times. V and J are TRBV5-1 and TRBJ1-2; 7 bases map to TRBD1. CDR3 length: 15 amino acids. J lost 3 bases, V lost 1 base, and 6 bases had no gene match. In germline, CDR1 is SGHRS, CDR2 YFSETQ. CDR3 loop: CASSLYSDRDYGYTF. CDR3 nucleotides: TGCGCCAGCAGCTTGTACTCCGACAGGGACTATGGCTACACCTTC.

With regard to this clonotype: At one end the junction does not follow the germline gene, possibly because of a read error. The rearrangement joins TRBV4-2 to TRBJ1-1; the D is unclear. The CDR3 length is 15 residues. Germline-derived CDR1 and CDR2 are LGHNA and YNFKEQ. CDR3 loop: CASGQGGRMNTEAFF. CDR3 sequence (DNA): TGTGCCAGCGGCCAAGGCGGGAGGATGAACACTGAAGCTTTCTTT.

This clonotype was seen a few times. The genes are TRBV6-5 and TRBJ2-5, with D tentatively TRBD1 or TRBD2 (5 bases each). Trimming left V 5 bases short and J 7 bases short, with 20 bases between. Germline CDR1 MNHEY, CDR2 SVGAGI. The CDR3 contains 15 residues. CDR3 residues: CASSQTGTQGGTQYF. The CDR3 coding sequence is TGTGCCAGCAGTCAGACCGGGACCCAAGGCGGGACCCAGTACTTC.

This clonotype occurred a few times. This chain links TRBV4-2 with TRBJ2-2, with TRBD1 matching over 8 bases. The germline gives CDR1 LGHNA, CDR2 YNFKEQ. Trimming removed 10 bases from V and 5 bases from J; junction bases left unmatched: 6. The CDR3 extends over 13 amino acids. This chain's CDR3 is CATGGKSTGELFF. In nucleotides, the CDR3 is TGTGCCACAGGGGGCAAATCTACCGGGGAGCTGTTTTTT.

This clonotype was detected many times. V is TRBV19 and J is TRBJ1-1; 7 bases are shared with TRBD1. With 10 bases clipped from V and 6 bases from J, the junction kept 14 bases outside the gene matches. The CDR3 has 14 amino acids. CDR1 is LNHDA, CDR2 SQIVND, per germline (reference sequence). The DNA of the CDR3 is TGTGCCACCGCATGGGAGGGGGCACGACCTGAAGCTTTCTTT. Encoded protein: CATAWEGARPEAFF.

This chain joins TRBV18 and TRBJ1-6, with D perhaps TRBD1 (5 bases). Germline V gene sequence: CDR1 KGHSH, CDR2 LQKENI. V was pared by 5 bases and J by 7 bases, with 12 bases between. CDR3 length: 14 residues. CDR3 DNA sequence: TGTGCCAGCTCAATGGGGACCGACAATTCACCCCTCCACTTT. This sequence encodes CASSMGTDNSPLHF.

This clonotype has only a few counts. This chain connects TRBV4-1 to TRBJ2-6; D is unresolved. The CDR3 sequence is 15 residues long. Deletions cut 2 bases from V and 0 bases from J, with 5 bases between. The germline V gene has CDR1 MGHRA and CDR2 YSYEKL. The CDR3 region is CASSQFNSGANVLTF. The CDR3 DNA reads TGCGCCAGCAGCCAATTCAACTCTGGGGCCAACGTCCTGACTTTC.

The J gene is TRBJ2-7, the V gene TRBV18; 9 positions match TRBD2. Germline V gives CDR1 KGHSH, CDR2 LQKENI. The CDR3 consists of 14 residues. V was clipped by 6 bases and J by 5 bases; unmatched bases: 8. The CDR3 here is CASSQGLAVDEQYF. The CDR3 coding sequence is TGTGCCAGCTCGCAGGGACTAGCAGTAGACGAGCAGTACTTC.

This clonotype was seen more than once but under ten times. The chain couples TRBV7-6 to TRBJ2-7, with 9 bases that match TRBD1. CDR1 is SGHVS and CDR2 is FNYEAQ in the germline V gene. Trimming took 4 bases from V and 3 from J; bases not matched to a gene: 4. This CDR3 spans 14 amino acids. CDR3 amino acids: CASSSGQGNYEQYF. CDR3 sequence (DNA): TGTGCCAGCAGCTCCGGACAGGGGAACTACGAGCAGTACTTC.

This clonotype was seen more than once but under ten times. The rearrangement links TRBV29-1 to TRBJ1-1; 7 bases match TRBD1. The germline V gene has CDR1 SQVTM and CDR2 ANQGSEA. The CDR3 consists of 15 residues. The V gene end was trimmed by 3 bases and the J gene end by 0 bases; junction bases not matched to a gene: 7. The CDR3 spells CSVDIQGLMNTEAFF. The CDR3 DNA sequence: TGCAGCGTTGATATACAGGGGCTCATGAACACTGAAGCTTTCTTT.

The gene calls are TRBV7-2 and TRBJ2-7; 11 bases are shared with TRBD2. Trimming at V came to 1 base and at J to 2 bases, leaving 4 bases not matched to a gene. The CDR3 spans 16 residues. Germline-derived CDR1 and CDR2 are SGHTA and FQGNSA. The CDR3 DNA follows: TGTGCCAGCAGCTTAGTCCCTAGCGGGGGGACCTACGAGCAGTACTTC. It specifies CASSLVPSGGTYEQYF.

The V and J genes are TRBV20-1 and TRBJ2-7, with 8 nucleotides matching TRBD2. The germline V gene encodes CDR1 DFQATT and CDR2 SNEGSKA (reference sequence). The V gene end was trimmed by 2 bases and the J gene end by 5 bases; junction bases not matched to a gene: 2. The CDR3 runs to 12 residues. CDR3 DNA sequence: TGCAGTGCTAGAAATAGCGGGGACGAGCAGTACTTC. This sequence encodes CSARNSGDEQYF.

This clonotype has just a few counts. The J gene is TRBJ2-5, the V gene TRBV5-5, with D unclear. Germline CDR1 reads SGHKS; CDR2 reads YYEKEE (reference sequence). The CDR3 has 16 residues. V was pared by 4 bases and J by 2 bases, with 18 bases between. In nucleotides, the CDR3 is TGTGCCAGCAGCCCCCATTTGGCTGACGAACAAGAGACCCAGTACTTC. It yields the protein CASSPHLADEQETQYF.

In this sample, this clonotype turned up a few times. V usage is TRBV29-1 and J usage is TRBJ1-3, with D unresolved. Looked up from germline, CDR1 is SQVTM and CDR2 is ANQGSEA. Trimming left V 5 bases short and J 0 bases short, with 8 bases between. The CDR3 sequence is 13 residues long. CDR3 DNA: TGCAGCGTTAATGAGAACTCTGGAAACACCATATATTTT. This sequence encodes CSVNENSGNTIYF.